This is a list of T cell receptor beta chains from one sample in a study of blood T cells in healthy people across ages. MiXCR, applied by TCRdb to the 5' RACE reads, yields one record per CDR3 protein. The data hold about 800,000 distinct CDR3 sequences, with approximately 25% observed a single time. The same data also contributed to another study, on T cells of mothers and their children.

Sequenced input: blood. The receptors here all came from a boy between 5 and 17 years old in good health. Both conserved end residues are part of each CDR3. Fields, in order: CDR3 length, clone size, V gene, CDR3 protein. Clone size is given for some rows only: seen once, a few or many times, or a class if the clone is expanded.

13 | few | TRBV29-1 | CSARGGGTHEQYF
12 | few | TRBV9 | CASATQTYGYTF
16 | . | TRBV7-6 | CASSDYVYREDNEQFF
14 | . | TRBV20-1 | CSARDLGRLEKLFF
16 | few | TRBV7-2 | CASSLVPDGPNSPLHF
13 | . | TRBV6-1 | CASRQTGTDEQFF
16 | . | TRBV6-5 | CASSLTSGSLYNEQFF
15 | . | TRBV25-1 | CASSKVVAEDNEQFF
16 | . | TRBV6-6 | CASSYPNAPGGLEQYF
13 | . | TRBV20-1 | CSATQPDGYEQYF
14 | . | TRBV10-3 | CAITGGGPGDIQYF
14 | few | TRBV19 | CASTLRQGQETQYF
16 | few | TRBV29-1 | CSVEKGGKISYNEQFF
15 | few | TRBV5-4 | CASSPGSPSYNEQFF
13 | few | TRBV7-6 | CASSTGGGYEQYF
15 | few | TRBV14 | CASSQDSGRYYEQYF
12 | . | TRBV27 | CASSFYDGKLFF
15 | . | TRBV29-1 | CSVEDLVRETDEQFF
14 | . | TRBV28 | CASSNWGSNEKLFF
14 | . | TRBV7-2 | CASSPQGSLYGYTF
15 | . | TRBV7-2 | CASSPGSRAQETQYF
10 | . | TRBV29-1 | CGVGDYGYTF
13 | . | TRBV28 | CASSLYLDNEQFF
13 | . | TRBV7-9 | CASSRPGPGEQYF
18 | . | TRBV30 | CGVLTAQGGETENSPLHF
13 | . | TRBV29-1 | CSVHPADSYEQYF
14 | few | TRBV10-3 | CAITDPTGTHEQYF
15 | few | TRBV6-4 | CASSLLAGGADTQYF
18 | few | TRBV2 | CASSEGRGGFDVQETQYF
15 | . | TRBV5-1 | CASSSIGAGGDEAFF
14 | . | TRBV6-5 | CASRGQGSAYEQYF
16 | . | TRBV7-2 | CASRPDLATSTDTQYF